This TCR beta chain was identified in a study of shared clonotypes between healthy human individuals. The naive CD8 subset, CD45RO-negative cells positively selected for CCR7, excluded terminally differentiated effector memory CD45RA+ cells. Libraries were prepared by immunoSEQ multiplex PCR; TCRdb keeps only in-frame clonotypes and omits some of them. The data hold 1.5 million to 2.5 million clones, with over 85% observed a single time. Sequenced input: naive CD8+ T cells sorted from blood. This clonotype was sampled from a man between 18 and 35 years old in good health.

Written as DNA, the CDR3 is TGTGCCAGCACCTGGGGTCAAGAGCAGTACTTC. Translated, it gives CASTWGQEQYF. The gene calls are TRBV27 and TRBJ2-7; D is ambiguous. V lost 7 bases and J 7 bases, leaving 11 bases between the germline ends. The CDR3 loop spans 11 amino acids. Germline V gene data show CDR1 as MNHEY and CDR2 as SMNVEV (reference sequence).